This T cell receptor beta chain was identified during a study of cytomegalovirus exposure and HLA in healthy donors. On the study more broadly: Unique TCRs from HLA-typed donors, around 93 million of them, were held in an early data release.

Regarding the study as a whole: Per a prior analysis, the majority of TCR beta V segments were productive roughly 90% or roughly 30% of the time. Versus the approximately 670-donor mean, an Asian-associated ancestry cluster reportedly showed fewer N-insertions in a later analysis.

Trimming removed 4 bases from V and 6 bases from J, with 7 bases in between. CDR1 is SGHTA, CDR2 FQGTGA, per germline. The CDR3 loop spans 12 amino acids. A remark on this clone: Its antigen remains unknown.

The PCR had 60 Vbeta and 13 Jbeta primers. TCRdb keeps only in-frame clones here, not all; method: immunoSEQ multiplex PCR. The data contain around 70,000 clones, just over 70% of them singletons. The source is a man aged 55 to 69 in good health and CMV-seropositive. The chain recombines TRBV7-3 with TRBJ2-1; D not resolved. The sample was PBMCs. CDR3 sequence: CASSSQANEQFF. The DNA for the CDR3 is TGTGCCAGCAGCTCCCAGGCCAATGAGCAGTTCTTC.